The sequence of this T cell receptor (beta chain) was determined in a study of blood T cell repertoires in COVID-19. Across the whole study: Sample material is recorded as cDNA or gDNA derived from T cells, B-cell-depleted T cells, or PBMCs.

Participants spanned ages roughly 18 to 90 years and resided in around 25 US areas. Categorization into cohorts depended on clinical history that participants reported. Each recovered donor of Cohort 3 presented with two negative PCRs, clearance, or symptom resolution. Data came from immunoSEQ multiplex PCR; TCRdb stores just in-frame clones and leaves some out. This sample yields roughly 170,000 clones, of which 84% are seen a single time; around 12% belongs to the top ten. This CDR3 contains 17 residues. Per the germline V gene, CDR1 is MNHNY and CDR2 is SVGAGI (reference sequence). The V segment lost 5 bases and the J segment 0 bases; nucleotides outside the gene matches: 4.

This clonotype originated in a man over 45 who had recovered from COVID-19. The sequencing input was PBMCs or T cells enriched from blood (not recorded which). This sequence joins TRBV6-6 and TRBJ1-6, with 10 positions matching TRBD1. The CDR3 loop reads CASSRTGGRSYNSPLHF. CDR3 bases: TGTGCCAGCAGTCGGACAGGGGGTCGCTCCTATAATTCACCCCTCCACTTT.